The present TCR beta chain was sequenced within a study of cytomegalovirus exposure and HLA in healthy donors. Study-level results: Later analysis suggested links between common viral pathogens and several top significant clusters. It has been reported that TCR beta sequences accurately predicted the HLA-A and HLA-B alleles of most subjects. For most TCR sequences rarity was the rule, although some public TCRs occurred in many donors.

PCR employed 60 Vbeta and 13 Jbeta primers. Generated by immunoSEQ multiplex PCR, the TCRdb table keeps only in-frame clones and is missing some. The data show around 91,000 clones, over 65% seen once. This clone was observed once. Its antigen is as yet unknown. V lost 9 bases, J lost 2 bases, and 9 bases stayed unmatched. The CDR3 runs 15 residues. Germline assignment: CDR1 LNHDA and CDR2 SQIVND (reference sequence). The source is a woman aged 40 to 50 in good health and CMV-seropositive. The chain recombines TRBV19 with TRBJ2-3; TRBD2 agrees at 9 bases. The sample consisted of PBMCs. CDR3 sequence: CASSPASGITDTQYF. For the CDR3, the DNA is TGTGCCAGCAGTCCGGCTAGCGGGATCACAGATACGCAGTATTTT.